Sequencing of this TCR beta chain was carried out in a study of T cell repertoires in cytomegalovirus infection (dated by TCRdb to 2018 to 2020). Regarding the research as a whole: The peptide stimulations were aimed at well-studied HLA-B-restricted epitopes as well as recently identified HLA-C-restricted CMV epitopes, whose presentation resists viral immunomodulation. Donor HLA type was relevant to the analysis, because carriage of CMV infection together with the matching HLA type was indicated by public TCR beta signatures. Study-wide findings and limitations: The ex vivo response was dominated by HLA-C-restricted CMV-specific TCR beta clonotypes, which also provided the single most frequent clonotype in two of eight donors. In both this cohort and an independent cohort of some 350 donors, the cumulative frequency of public TCR beta family members distinguished carriers of CMV infection plus the relevant HLA type.

This clonotype showed up just a few times. Its antigen target is currently unknown. No base-level quality is on record; no much larger clone is a single base apart. TCRdb names Illumina HiSeq 1500 as the instrument used. TCRdb trimmed public reads at Q25 via fastp, called clones via MiXCR and kept in-frame beta chains. A single entry per CDR3 protein holds the most common genes and DNA from its merged rows. This sample gives 450,000 to 600,000 distinct CDR3 sequences in total; approximately 42% of them show up just once. The biggest ten clones account for roughly two fifths of the sample. CDR1 is given as MNHNS and CDR2 as SASEGT, both from the germline V gene. V lost 2 bases and J lost 1 base; the stretch between them is 12 bases long. The CDR3, from cysteine to phenylalanine, totals 15 residues. The entry retains the CDR3 DNA only, 45 bases that are in frame from base 1. Explained via the paper, the treatment or condition label denotes: in vitro stimulation with specific CMV peptide epitopes to enrich CMV-specific T cells.

The chain couples TRBV6-1 to TRBJ2-7; the D gene is unclear. The sample in question was cultured PBMCs, obtained from culture after CMV antigen stimulation. The sequence was collected from a human donor in good health (CMV status not recorded). Some clones in this sample may be carry-over from other donors' samples. The CDR3 is CASSEPPGRSYEQYF. The DNA sequence is given as TGTGCCAGCAGTGAACCCCCCGGACGATCCTACGAGCAGTACTTC.